This T cell receptor beta chain was found in a study of blood T cell repertoires in COVID-19. About the research overall: Donors in the United States, Italy and Spain gave samples during acute or convalescent COVID-19.

V was clipped by 2 bases and J by 0 bases; unmatched bases: 7. The CDR3 runs 16 residues. Recovered participants had two consecutive negative NP/OP PCR tests, healthcare professional clearance, or symptom resolution. Only in-frame clones appear in the TCRdb table, and some are missing; sequencing was by immunoSEQ multiplex PCR. The profile shows 150,000 to 200,000 clones, around four fifths of them singletons. V gene TRBV5-3 combines with J gene TRBJ2-7; 8 nucleotides align to TRBD2. TRBV5-3 carries the ORF label, with uncertain function. Source material: PBMCs or T cells enriched from blood (not recorded which). The origin of this receptor is a woman aged 50 to 60 who had recovered from COVID-19. DNA of the CDR3: TGTGCCAGAAGCTTCCACCGCCGGGGGGGCTCCTACGAGCAGTACTTC. Amino acids: CARSFHRRGGSYEQYF.